This TCR beta chain emerged from a study of identical twins. With no exceptions, donors were healthy Caucasians. This clonotype was observed a handful of times. TCRdb analysed the 5' RACE reads with MiXCR anew, one entry per CDR3 protein. There are about 460,000 distinct CDR3 sequences in the sample; 13% to 15% occur only once, and around 0.57% lies in the top ten. These sequences were also reported in another study, on yellow fever vaccine responses in identical twins.

The sequence was collected from a woman younger than 30 in good health. Material for sequencing was CD4+ T cells sorted from blood.

CDR3 region: CASSVQGAGTDTQYF. DNA for the CDR3: TGCGCCAGCAGCGTACAGGGGGCGGGCACAGATACGCAGTATTTT. This chain uses TRBV5-1 with TRBJ2-3, with 9 positions matching TRBD1. After removal of 4 bases from V and 1 base from J, the junction contained 4 bases not matched to a gene. There are 15 residues in the CDR3. Germline V CDR1 and CDR2: SGHRS, YFSETQ.